The subject of this entry is one TCR beta chain. Its antigen is unidentified. Generated by immunoSEQ multiplex PCR, the TCRdb table keeps only in-frame clones and is missing some. Among about 20,000 clones, about 80% were seen once, and the ten largest hold approximately 16%. This specimen belongs to a study of CD4 T cells in relation to SARS-CoV-2 and coronaviruses. At the level of the study: TCR beta CDR3s were sequenced after roughly ten-day antigen culture of PBMCs. No peptide or an HIV-1 Nef peptide pool served as negative control.

Overall study findings and caveats: SARS-CoV-2-driven expansion was significantly weaker in crossreactive than monoreactive clones.

The CDR3 contains 15 residues. Germline CDR1 SGHDT, CDR2 YYEEEE. The V and J ends lost 4 bases and 2 bases respectively, with 12 bases between them. CD4+ T cells from unexposed donors were obtained before the COVID-19 pandemic (2011-2018). Isolation of CD4+ T cells took place after less than 11 days in culture. Fresh IL-2 medium replaced half the medium on days 3 and 7. Sequencing was done on a sample of CD4+ T cells from PBMCs, cultured in vitro. The rearrangement joins TRBV5-6 to TRBJ2-2, with D tentatively TRBD2 (6 bases). This receptor was identified in a human donor in good health. The CDR3 protein is CASSTPGLNTGELFF. The CDR3 coding sequence is TGTGCCAGCAGCACGCCGGGACTCAACACCGGGGAGCTGTTTTTT.